This T cell receptor beta chain was obtained from a study of blood T cell repertoires in COVID-19. Looking at the study overall: Italy, Spain and the United States were the sources of the convalescent and acute COVID-19 samples. From T cells, B-cell-depleted T cells, or PBMCs came the material, which was cDNA or gDNA.

As processed by the authors: The authors estimated nucleated cell counts from reference gene primer amplification. Repertoires were generated with immunoSEQ multiplex PCR, while TCRdb's copy carries only in-frame clones and drops some. From that table come the V and J calls and clone size; the DNA was used to work out D and trimming. Seen here are under 200,000 clones, 84% observed once, and the top ten hold roughly an eighth. Germline V gene sequence: CDR1 MDHEN, CDR2 SYDVKM. V gave up 6 bases and J gave up 3 bases, with 6 bases separating them. This CDR3 is built from 11 residues. Sequenced: peripheral blood. The TCR sequence derives from a man between 18 and 29 years old with active or convalescent COVID-19. The chain carries TRBV28 and TRBJ2-7; D remains ambiguous. The CDR3: CASRTLYEQYF. In DNA form, the CDR3 reads TGTGCCAGCAGGACTCTCTACGAGCAGTACTTC.